Presented here are 24 T cell receptor beta chains from one specimen sequenced in a study of T cell responses to AZD1222 COVID-19 vaccine. Generated by immunoSEQ multiplex PCR, the TCRdb table keeps only in-frame clones and is missing some. The table records some 140,000 clones, more than 75% of them present only once. The sample consisted of peripheral blood, taken on day 0 of AZD1222 vaccination. The source is an adult in good health.

J is TRBJ1-1 and V is TRBV5-6; 7 bases are shared with TRBD1. The CDR3 sequence is 14 residues long. After removal of 4 bases from V and 3 bases from J, the junction contained 6 bases not matched to a gene. The V gene's germline CDR1 is SGHDT and CDR2 YYEEEE. CDR3 nucleotides: TGTGCCAGCAGCCCCTGGGGACAGTACACTGAAGCTTTCTTT. It encodes CASSPWGQYTEAFF.

The CDR3 region has the DNA TGTGCCAGCAGCCCGACCCGGGCAGGTTACAATTCACCCCTCCACTTT. It yields the protein CASSPTRAGYNSPLHF. The rearrangement uses TRBV11-2 and TRBJ1-6; D unclear. The CDR3 spans 16 residues. The germline CDR1 and CDR2 sequences are SGHAT and FQNNGV. With 5 bases removed from V and 7 bases from J, the gap between germline ends came to 18 bases.

The chain employs TRBV28 and TRBJ1-1; the D gene is possibly TRBD1 (6 bases). V gave up 5 bases and J gave up 7 bases, with 17 bases separating them. The germline V gene encodes CDR1 MDHEN and CDR2 SYDVKM. This CDR3 contains 14 residues. The CDR3 DNA sequence: TGTGCCAGCAGTCTCTCAGGGGAGGGTAGTGAAGCTTTCTTT. Encoded protein: CASSLSGEGSEAFF.

V and J are TRBV6-4 and TRBJ2-6; a weak D match, TRBD2 (7 bases). Trimming stripped 7 bases from V and 0 bases from J, with 13 bases between. The CDR3 consists of 16 residues. Germline CDR1 is MRHNA and CDR2 is SNTAGT. The CDR3 DNA is TGTGCCAGCACCCGGGGGGCAAACTCTGGGGCCAACGTCCTGACTTTC. This encodes CASTRGANSGANVLTF.

The V gene is TRBV27, the J gene TRBJ2-5; 9 nucleotides agree with TRBD1. Germline-derived CDR1 and CDR2 are MNHEY and SMNVEV (reference sequence). The CDR3 covers 14 residues. J lost 1 base, V lost 7 bases, and 4 bases had no gene match. DNA for the CDR3: TGTGCCAGCACCCCGACAGGGGGCCAAGAGACCCAGTACTTC. Residues: CASTPTGGQETQYF.

V gene TRBV10-1 combines with J gene TRBJ1-4; 8 positions match TRBD1. The junction had 16 bases not matched to a gene; V was cut back by 7 bases and J by 3 bases. The germline gives CDR1 WNHNN, CDR2 SYGVQD (reference sequence). The CDR3 spans 18 residues. The CDR3 DNA follows: TGCGCCAGCATTTACATCAGGGGGCCGGGGCCAGCTAATGAAAAACTGTTTTTT. Its protein product is CASIYIRGPGPANEKLFF.

The chain recombines TRBV29-1 with TRBJ2-3, with 9 bases that match TRBD1. The ends lost 7 bases at V and 4 bases at J; junction bases unmatched: 18. The CDR3 loop spans 17 amino acids. CDR1 SQVTM and CDR2 ANQGSEA come from the germline V gene. CDR3 residues: CSGREIGTGFFPDTQYF. DNA for the CDR3: TGCAGCGGCCGAGAGATAGGGACAGGGTTTTTTCCAGATACGCAGTATTTT.

V and J are TRBV24-1 and TRBJ2-1; D might be TRBD1 (7 bases). CDR3 length: 13 amino acids. The ends were cut back, 7 bases at V and 9 bases at J, with 15 bases in the middle. CDR1 is KGHDR and CDR2 is SFDVKD in the germline V gene. CDR3 in DNA: TGTGCCACCAGGCGGGACAGAACCACTGAGCAGTTCTTC. It specifies CATRRDRTTEQFF.

The chain is built from TRBV7-2 and TRBJ2-1; TRBD2 matches 7 bases. V lost 2 bases, J lost 5 bases, and 6 bases stayed unmatched. The germline CDR1 and CDR2 sequences are SGHTA and FQGNSA. The length of the CDR3 is 15 residues. The CDR3 is CASSLRAGSHNEQFF. CDR3 nucleotide sequence: TGTGCCAGCAGCTTAAGAGCGGGGTCCCACAATGAGCAGTTCTTC. Full variable domain (missing parts from reference TRBV7-2 and TRBJ2-1): GAGVSQSPSNKVTEKGKDVELRCDPISGHTALYWYRQSLGQGLEFLIYFQGNSAPDKSGLPSDRFSAERTGGSVSTLTIQRTQQEDSAVYLCASSLRAGSHNEQFFGPGTRLTVL.

The rearrangement joins TRBV14 to TRBJ1-2, with D uncertain. The ends were cut back, 4 bases at V and 4 bases at J, with 10 bases in the middle. The CDR3 sequence is 13 residues long. CDR1 and CDR2 from the germline V gene are SGHDN and FVKESK. Here the CDR3 reads CASSPQVFYGYTF. In nucleotides, the CDR3 is TGTGCCAGCAGCCCGCAGGTCTTCTATGGCTACACCTTC.

This clone was observed once. The chain links TRBV9 to TRBJ1-2, with D tentatively TRBD1 (5 bases). Deletions cut 0 bases from V and 3 bases from J, with 12 bases between. The CDR3 has 15 amino acids. Germline V gives CDR1 SGDLS, CDR2 YYNGEE. Here the CDR3 reads CASSVDSQGDYGYTF. The CDR3 DNA reads as TGTGCCAGCAGCGTAGATTCCCAGGGTGACTATGGCTACACCTTC.

The chain links TRBV4-1 to TRBJ1-2, with 8 bases aligning to TRBD1. The CDR3 is 14 residues long. CDR1 and CDR2 (germline): MGHRA, YSYEKL. Trimming took 7 bases from V and 6 from J; bases not matched to a gene: 10. This CDR3 is CASMAKSGGDGYTF. In DNA form, the CDR3 reads TGCGCCAGCATGGCGAAATCAGGGGGCGATGGCTACACCTTC.

V and J are TRBV3-1 (or the pseudogene TRBV3-2) and TRBJ1-1; D unclear. V was clipped by 3 bases and J by 11 bases, with 13 bases between them. This CDR3 has 12 amino acids. CDR1 is LGHDT, CDR2 YNNKEL, per germline (reference sequence). The CDR3 nucleotides read TGTGCCAGCAGCCATGAACACCCTGTCGCTTTCTTT. Its translation: CASSHEHPVAFF.

This sequence joins TRBV27 and TRBJ2-1; D gene unclear. CDR3 length equals 16 residues. V was cut by 0 bases and J by 7 bases, with 16 bases left in between. Germline values: CDR1 MNHEY, CDR2 SMNVEV (reference sequence). The DNA of the CDR3 is TGTGCCAGCAGTTTATCTAGTTGGCAGGTAGGAAATGAGCAGTTCTTC. Translated: CASSLSSWQVGNEQFF.

This chain joins TRBV25-1 and TRBJ1-6; no clear D. Trimming removed 0 bases from V and 15 bases from J, with 21 bases in between. Per the germline V gene, CDR1 is MGHDK and CDR2 is SYGVNS. The CDR3 has 16 amino acids. The CDR3 sequence: CASSEYNSGVAQILHF. CDR3 bases: TGTGCCAGCAGTGAATATAACAGTGGGGTCGCCCAAATCCTCCACTTT.

The chain uses TRBV11-2 and TRBJ2-2, with TRBD1 matching 7 bases. The CDR3 has 15 amino acids. CDR1 is SGHAT and CDR2 is FQNNGV in the germline V gene. J was trimmed by 7 bases and V by 1 base; bases with no gene match: 6. This CDR3 reads CASSLGTGGNGELFF. The CDR3 DNA follows: TGTGCCAGCAGCTTAGGGACAGGTGGAAACGGGGAGCTGTTTTTT.

Written as DNA, the CDR3 is TGCGCCAGCAGCTTGGCCGGGGGAAAGCCCTACAATGAGCAGTTCTTC. Translating it yields CASSLAGGKPYNEQFF. The chain has TRBV5-1 and TRBJ2-1; the D gene is possibly TRBD2 (6 bases). The CDR3 consists of 16 residues. CDR1 and CDR2 (germline): SGHRS, YFSETQ. The V gene lost 0 bases and the J gene lost 2 bases, with 12 bases spanning the gap.

The rearrangement joins TRBV5-1 to TRBJ1-6, with TRBD1 identical over 7 bases. The CDR3 has 14 amino acids. Trimming took 4 bases from V and 10 from J; bases not matched to a gene: 8. Germline V gene lookup returns CDR1 SGHRS and CDR2 YFSETQ. The CDR3 reads CASSPDREGSPLHF. The CDR3 region has the DNA TGCGCCAGCAGCCCAGACAGGGAAGGCTCACCCCTCCACTTT.

V gene TRBV3-1 (or the pseudogene TRBV3-2) combines with J gene TRBJ1-1; TRBD1 might be the D (6 bases). The CDR3 sequence is 15 residues long. Germline assignment: CDR1 LGHDT and CDR2 YNNKEL (reference sequence). V lost 4 bases and J lost 6, with 18 bases in between. The CDR3 sequence: CASSLRGGLSPEAFF. DNA of the CDR3: TGTGCCAGCAGCCTGCGGGGGGGGCTCAGTCCTGAAGCTTTCTTT.

The CDR3 sequence: CASSLAGGAANTEAFF. The CDR3 DNA is TGTGCCAGCAGCTTAGCGGGAGGGGCAGCGAACACTGAAGCTTTCTTT. V is TRBV7-2 and J is TRBJ1-1; TRBD1 might be the D (5 bases). Trimming pared 0 bases from V and 1 base from J, leaving 12 bases between. Germline CDR1 is SGHTA and CDR2 is FQGNSA. The CDR3 is 16 residues long. Full variable domain (missing parts from reference TRBV7-2 and TRBJ1-1): GAGVSQSPSNKVTEKGKDVELRCDPISGHTALYWYRQSLGQGLEFLIYFQGNSAPDKSGLPSDRFSAERTGGSVSTLTIQRTQQEDSAVYLCASSLAGGAANTEAFFGQGTRLTVV.

V gene TRBV2 combines with J gene TRBJ2-7, with 8 nucleotides matching TRBD1. The CDR3 extends over 13 amino acids. The junction had 5 bases not matched to a gene; V was cut back by 4 bases and J by 6 bases. CDR1 and CDR2 (germline): SNHLY, FYNNEI. CDR3 nucleotides: TGTGCCAGCAGTGCCCAGGGGGCCCTCGAGCAGTACTTC. Protein: CASSAQGALEQYF.

The J gene is TRBJ1-4, the V gene TRBV6-5; TRBD1 agrees at 7 bases. Germline-derived CDR1 and CDR2 are MNHEY and SVGAGI. V was pared by 5 bases and J by 10 bases, with 13 bases of the junction left unmatched. This CDR3 contains 15 residues. CDR3 coding DNA: TGTGCCAGCAGTCTCCTCAACAGGGGAGAGGGAAAACTGTTTTTT. This gives the protein CASSLLNRGEGKLFF.

This clone has a single count. The chain links TRBV5-4 to TRBJ2-1; TRBD2 is a possible D gene (5 bases). The CDR3 spans 16 residues. Looked up from germline, CDR1 is SGHNT and CDR2 is YYREEE (reference sequence). Trimming took off 0 bases at V and 0 bases at J, with 10 bases between the two ends. This CDR3 is CASSLGGRSSYNEQFF. The CDR3 DNA sequence: TGTGCCAGCAGCTTGGGAGGGCGAAGCTCCTACAATGAGCAGTTCTTC.

The chain combines TRBV3-1 (or the pseudogene TRBV3-2) with TRBJ2-7; TRBD2 aligns across 13 bases. V lost 2 bases to trimming and J lost 6 bases; unmatched junction nucleotides: 1. This CDR3 is built from 14 residues. Germline loops: CDR1 LGHDT, CDR2 YNNKEL (reference sequence). The CDR3 DNA is TGTGCCAGCAGCCAACGACTAGCGGGGGGCGAGCAGTACTTC. Protein product: CASSQRLAGGEQYF.